Below are 21 T cell receptor beta chains sequenced from a single sample in a study of identical twins. TCRdb itself ran the 5' RACE reads through MiXCR, one entry per CDR3 protein. Of 1.5 million or so distinct CDR3 sequences in the sample, 32% were seen once. The sample taken for sequencing was cord blood. All receptors derive from a newborn girl in good health.

The rearrangement joins TRBV12-3 or TRBV12-4 to TRBJ2-5; no clear D. The J call may not be correct, given that the DNA end is closer to TRBJ2-4. The CDR3 covers 15 residues. The CDR3 sequence is CASSLDMGMDNIQYF. The CDR3 DNA is TGTGCCAGCAGTTTAGATATGGGAATGGACAACATTCAGTACTTC.

V gene TRBV20-1 combines with J gene TRBJ1-2; D perhaps matches TRBD1 (6 bases). Germline assignment: CDR1 DFQATT and CDR2 SNEGSKA (reference sequence). There are 16 residues in the CDR3. V shed 0 bases and J shed 4 bases, with 18 bases lying between them. DNA of the CDR3: TGCAGTGCTAGAGATTCGTCGGCCGGACAGCTCTATGGCTACACCTTC. Its translation is CSARDSSAGQLYGYTF.

The chain links TRBV5-5 to TRBJ2-5; TRBD1 matches at 9 bases. V lost 4 bases to trimming and J lost 5 bases; unmatched junction nucleotides: 9. The CDR3 totals 15 residues. Looked up from germline, CDR1 is SGHKS and CDR2 is YYEKEE (reference sequence). The CDR3 coding sequence is TGTGCCAGCAGCCTCCGGGACAGGGAGGTGGAGACCCAGTACTTC. It is translated as CASSLRDREVETQYF.

This chain links TRBV18 with TRBJ2-7, with 13 bases aligning to TRBD2. From germline, CDR1 is KGHSH and CDR2 LQKENI. The CDR3 is 18 amino acids. J was trimmed by 7 bases and V by 5 bases; bases with no gene match: 17. The CDR3 is CASSSRLAGGHVYNEQYF. The DNA of the CDR3 is TGTGCCAGCTCATCGAGACTAGCGGGGGGACATGTGTACAATGAGCAGTACTTC.

The rearrangement links TRBV5-1 to TRBJ1-6; weak D call: TRBD1 (6 bases). V lost 5 bases and J 7 bases, leaving 16 bases between the germline ends. The CDR3 has 15 amino acids. Germline-derived CDR1 and CDR2 are SGHRS and YFSETQ. The DNA for the CDR3 is TGCGCCAGCAGGCCAGGCCGACAGGAGAATTCACCCCTCCACTTT. Translated, it gives CASRPGRQENSPLHF.

The chain joins TRBV12-3 or TRBV12-4 to TRBJ2-7; the D is unclear. V lost 7 bases and J 6 bases, leaving 16 bases between the germline ends. CDR3 length equals 13 residues. DNA of the CDR3: TGTGCCAGCACCCCTAAGCCTACCTCCGAGCAGTACTTC. Protein sequence: CASTPKPTSEQYF.

The rearrangement uses TRBV5-6 and TRBJ1-2; D is unclear. Germline V gene lookup returns CDR1 SGHDT and CDR2 YYEEEE. V gave up 3 bases and J gave up 3 bases, with 15 bases separating them. The CDR3 runs to 15 residues. Here the CDR3 DNA reads TGTGCCAGCAGCTCCGGGCCTGAGCCCCACTATGGCTACACCTTC. It codes for CASSSGPEPHYGYTF.

Concerning this clonotype: At one boundary the junction diverges from the germline segment, which might be a read error. The V and J genes are TRBV20-1 and TRBJ2-3; 14 bases fit TRBD2. The CDR3 contains 17 residues. Germline V gene sequence: CDR1 DFQATT, CDR2 SNEGSKA (reference sequence). The CDR3 DNA reads as TGCGGTGCTCCTAACCCGACTAGCGGGGGGGTCACAGATACGCAGTATTTT. Encoded protein: CGAPNPTSGGVTDTQYF.

The chain couples TRBV20-1 to TRBJ1-2; D gene unclear. Germline V gene sequence: CDR1 DFQATT, CDR2 SNEGSKA (reference sequence). The CDR3 totals 13 residues. The CDR3 region is CNAGGTANYGYTF. CDR3 in DNA: TGCAATGCCGGAGGAACAGCTAACTATGGCTACACCTTC.

The V and J genes are TRBV28 and TRBJ2-3; TRBD2 matches at 9 bases. CDR1 is MDHEN, CDR2 SYDVKM, per germline. V shed 1 base, J shed 4 bases, and the junction held 6 bases outside the gene matches. This CDR3 comprises 16 residues. Here the CDR3 reads CASSLYLAGRADTQYF. The DNA of the CDR3 is TGTGCCAGCAGTTTATATCTAGCGGGGCGCGCAGATACGCAGTATTTT.

The chain joins TRBV7-8 to TRBJ2-5, with 9 bases aligning to TRBD2. The V gene's germline CDR1 is SGHVS and CDR2 FQNEAQ. CDR3 size: 16 residues. V lost 3 bases to trimming and J lost 11 bases; unmatched junction nucleotides: 16. CDR3 DNA: TGTGCCAGCAGCTTGCCAGCGGGAGGTCGAGGGAATGAGCAGTACTTC. Translated, it gives CASSLPAGGRGNEQYF.

V and J are TRBV4-1 and TRBJ2-5, with 11 bases identical to TRBD2. This CDR3 spans 15 amino acids. Germline V CDR1 and CDR2: MGHRA, YSYEKL. V lost 3 bases and J lost 5; bases outside the gene matches: 5. CDR3 DNA sequence: TGCGCCAGCAGCCATCTAGCGGGGGGCAGGGAGACCCAGTACTTC. Translating it yields CASSHLAGGRETQYF.

The chain couples TRBV7-6 to TRBJ2-5; 10 bases fit TRBD2. With V trimmed by 2 bases and J by 7 bases, 10 bases remained unmatched. The CDR3 contains 16 residues. Germline lookup yields CDR1 SGHVS and CDR2 FNYEAQ. This chain's CDR3 is CASSLSLASGSVTQYF. As DNA, the CDR3 is TGTGCCAGCAGCTTATCTTTGGCTAGCGGGAGTGTGACCCAGTACTTC.

The chain has TRBV27 and TRBJ2-3; 10 bases are shared with TRBD2. The CDR3 length is 16 residues. Germline V lookup: CDR1 MNHEY, CDR2 SMNVEV (reference sequence). Trimming removed 2 bases from V and 2 bases from J; junction bases left unmatched: 4. CDR3 in DNA: TGTGCCAGCAGTTTACGCGGGACTAGCGACACAGATACGCAGTATTTT. Residues: CASSLRGTSDTDTQYF.

The rearrangement links TRBV2 to TRBJ2-2, with TRBD1 matching over 10 bases. Germline V gene data show CDR1 as SNHLY and CDR2 as FYNNEI. V shed 7 bases and J 7 bases; nucleotides not matched to a gene: 12. This CDR3 contains 16 residues. The CDR3 nucleotides read TGTGCCAGCAACAAAGGGACAGGGGTGGCTAGCGGGGAGCTGTTTTTT. Its translation is CASNKGTGVASGELFF.

V usage is TRBV3-1 and J usage is TRBJ1-1; D remains unclear. V was shortened by 1 base and J by 1 base, with 10 bases between the two germline ends. This CDR3 is 15 amino acids long. Per germline, CDR1 LGHDT and CDR2 YNNKEL (reference sequence). Here the CDR3 reads CASSQVPGSNTEAFF. The CDR3 region has the DNA TGTGCCAGCAGCCAAGTCCCAGGTTCGAACACTGAAGCTTTCTTT. Using reference TRBV3-1 and TRBJ1-1 for the parts outside the CDR3, the full variable domain is DTAVSQTPKYLVTQMGNDKSIKCEQNLGHDTMYWYKQDSKKFLKIMFSYNNKELIINETVPNRFSPKSPDKAHLNLHINSLELGDSAVYFCASSQVPGSNTEAFFGQGTRLTVV.

This clonotype was found a few times. The J gene is TRBJ2-4, the V gene TRBV5-1; D remains ambiguous. Germline CDR1 is SGHRS and CDR2 is YFSETQ. The CDR3 spans 18 residues. Trimming stripped 5 bases from V and 1 base from J, with 22 bases between. The CDR3 region has the DNA TGCGCCAGCAGGAATGGCAGGTCGGCTACTGGGGCCAAAAACATTCAGTACTTC. This codes for CASRNGRSATGAKNIQYF. The whole variable domain, remainder taken from reference TRBV5-1 and TRBJ2-4, is KAGVTQTPRYLIKTRGQQVTLSCSPISGHRSVSWYQQTPGQGLQFLFEYFSETQRNKGNFPGRFSGRQFSNSRSEMNVSTLELGDSALYLCASRNGRSATGAKNIQYFGAGTRLSVL.

The CDR3 region has the DNA TGCGCCAGCAGCCAAACCCATAATGAAAAACTGTTTTTT. It specifies CASSQTHNEKLFF. This chain connects TRBV4-1 to TRBJ1-4; no clear D. In germline, CDR1 is MGHRA, CDR2 YSYEKL. This CDR3 contains 13 residues. The ends were cut back, 2 bases at V and 4 bases at J, with 5 bases in the middle.

The V and J genes are TRBV7-8 and TRBJ2-3, with TRBD2 identical over 15 bases. Germline values: CDR1 SGHVS, CDR2 FQNEAQ. Trimming removed 1 base from V and 3 bases from J; junction bases left unmatched: 8. This CDR3 has 19 residues. This CDR3 reads CASSLGRTSGGDRTDTQYF. The CDR3 DNA is TGTGCCAGCAGCTTAGGGAGGACTAGCGGGGGGGATAGGACAGATACGCAGTATTTT. Drawing the rest from reference TRBV7-8 and TRBJ2-3, the complete variable domain is GAGVSQSPRYKVAKRGQDVALRCDPISGHVSLFWYQQALGQGPEFLTYFQNEAQLDKSGLPSDRFFAERPEGSVSTLKIQRTQQEDSAVYLCASSLGRTSGGDRTDTQYFGPGTRLTVL.

About this clonotype itself: Possible read error: a much larger clone is one base away. The chain is built from TRBV7-2 and TRBJ2-1; D is undetermined. This CDR3 has 14 amino acids. The germline gives CDR1 SGHTA, CDR2 FQGNSA. CDR3 in amino acids: CASSEASSYSEQFF. The CDR3 bases are TGTGCCAGCTCCGAGGCCTCTTCCTACAGTGAGCAGTTCTTC.

V gene TRBV3-1 combines with J gene TRBJ2-1; 14 bases are shared with TRBD2. Per the germline V gene, CDR1 is LGHDT and CDR2 is YNNKEL (reference sequence). J was trimmed by 0 bases and V by 3 bases; bases with no gene match: 7. The CDR3 runs 19 residues. CDR3 sequence (DNA): TGTGCCAGCAGCCACCCATCCGGGACTAGCGGGGGCTCCTACAATGAGCAGTTCTTC. Its translation: CASSHPSGTSGGSYNEQFF.